This is a list of T cell receptor beta chains from one sample in a study of identical twins. TCRdb independently ran MiXCR on the 5' RACE reads; one entry per CDR3 protein. Altogether fewer than 250,000 distinct CDR3 sequences are present, 6% to 8.5% being singletons, with the ten largest covering over 5%. These records were also assigned to another study, of yellow fever vaccine responses in identical twins.

The specimen sequenced was CD8+ T cells sorted from blood. The source of these receptors is a woman aged 18-29 years in good health. CDR3s include the opening cysteine and the closing phenylalanine or tryptophan. D genes are given only for firm matches. Clone size is given for some rows only: seen once, a few or many times, or a class if the clone is expanded.

d_gene | j_gene | v_gene | abundance | CDR3nt | CDR3aa
. | TRBJ2-3 | TRBV12-3/TRBV12-4 | many | TGTGCCACGCTCTTGGCGCCCGCTACAGATACGCAGTATTTT | CATLLAPATDTQYF
TRBD2 | TRBJ2-5 | TRBV5-4 | . | TGTGCCAGCAGCTTTAATGGTTTTTGGGCGGGGGGGCATCAAGAGACCCAGTACTTC | CASSFNGFWAGGHQETQYF
. | TRBJ2-7 | TRBV28 | few | TGTGCCAGCAGTTTGTACGAAGCGGTCGGCGAGCAGTACTTC | CASSLYEAVGEQYF
TRBD1 | TRBJ2-7 | TRBV20-1 | . | TGCAGTGCTTCGGACAGGGGTGGAGAGCAGTACTTC | CSASDRGGEQYF
. | TRBJ2-7 | TRBV4-1 | many | TGCGCCAGCAGCCAAGAGGAAGGGGGGTACGAGCAGTACTTC | CASSQEEGGYEQYF
. | TRBJ1-5 | TRBV2 | many | TGTGCCAGCAGGTCAGGGGATTTTGATCAGCCCCAGCATTTT | CASRSGDFDQPQHF
TRBD1 | TRBJ1-2 | TRBV27 | many | TGTGCCAGCAGTCCCGGACAGGGATCGCCCTATGGCTACACCTTC | CASSPGQGSPYGYTF
. | TRBJ2-3 | TRBV7-9 | many | TGTGCCAGCAGAGGACGAACGGGGGATCCGCAGTATTTT | CASRGRTGDPQYF
TRBD2 | TRBJ2-1 | TRBV5-6 | many | TGTGCCAGCAGCTTGGGACTAGCGGGAGGTGAGCAGTTCTTC | CASSLGLAGGEQFF
TRBD2 | TRBJ2-1 | TRBV12-3/TRBV12-4 | . | TGTGCCAGCCAAAGTAGCGGGAGCTCCTACAATGAGCAGTTCTTC | CASQSSGSSYNEQFF
TRBD2 | TRBJ2-3 | TRBV7-6 | few | TGTGCCAGCAGCCCCCGACTAGCAGTAGATACGCAGTATTTT | CASSPRLAVDTQYF
TRBD1 | TRBJ2-7 | TRBV27 | few | TGTGCCAGCAGTTTAGGGCCGGGACAGGCCTACGAGCAGTACTTC | CASSLGPGQAYEQYF
TRBD2 | TRBJ2-4 | TRBV11-1 | few | TGTGCCAGCAGCTTACCCGGGACTAGCGGGAGGATGCAAAACATTCAGTACTTC | CASSLPGTSGRMQNIQYF
TRBD1 | TRBJ1-5 | TRBV5-1 | few | TGCGCCAGCAGCTTACAGGGGCTCGGGGATCAGCCCCAGCATTTT | CASSLQGLGDQPQHF
. | TRBJ1-5 | TRBV21-1 | few | TGTGCCAGCAGCAAAGGAGGTGGCTGGGTTCAGCCCCAGCATTTT | CASSKGGGWVQPQHF
TRBD1 | TRBJ1-5 | TRBV6-5 | . | TGTGCCAGCAGTTACTGGGACAGGGGCAATCAGCCCCAGCATTTT | CASSYWDRGNQPQHF
TRBD1 | TRBJ1-5 | TRBV7-9 | . | TGTGCCAGCAGCTCCACCGTCGCCGGGACAGGGGATCAGCCCCAGCATTTT | CASSSTVAGTGDQPQHF
. | TRBJ2-1 | TRBV12-3/TRBV12-4 | many | TGTGCCAGCAGCCTACACCGTACCTACAATGAGCAGTTCTTC | CASSLHRTYNEQFF
. | TRBJ2-7 | TRBV18 | . | TGTGCCAGCTCACGCTTCCAGGGGGGACTATGGGACTCGGAACACGAGCAGTACTTC | CASSRFQGGLWDSEHEQYF
TRBD1 | TRBJ1-5 | TRBV29-1 | . | TGCAGCGTCCGAAACGGGACAGGGGAGCAACAGCCCCAGCATTTT | CSVRNGTGEQQPQHF
. | TRBJ2-3 | TRBV20-1 | few | TGCAGTGCTAGGGCCAGAGGCTTACACACAGATACGCAGTATTTT | CSARARGLHTDTQYF
TRBD2 | TRBJ2-1 | TRBV20-1 | few | TGCAGTGCTAGAGATGTTAGACTAGCGGGGGGAGGGAATGAGCAGTTCTTC | CSARDVRLAGGGNEQFF